This T cell receptor beta chain was documented in a study of T-cell memory formation after mild COVID-19 (dated by TCRdb to the early 2020s). Background on the whole study: Most TCR sequence clusters were specific to one of the two donors. The cohort comprised two young, previously healthy adult volunteers, one female and one male. In two donors, T-cell clones that expanded and contracted after mild COVID-19 were followed by sequencing TCRalpha and TCRbeta repertoires longitudinally.

The germline V end is reduced by 2 bases and the J end by 1 base; junction bases left unmatched: 2. The CDR3 contains 15 residues, cysteine and phenylalanine counted. Only the CDR3 part of the read is kept: 45 bases, read in frame from the first base. Via the germline V gene, CDR1 is SGHDT and CDR2 YYEEEE. Ficoll-Paque density gradient centrifugation was the method used to isolate PBMCs. This clonotype was seen at least ten times. Its antigen remains undetermined. No base quality values were provided; no much bigger clone lies one nucleotide off. Sequencing was performed on an Illumina NovaSeq 6000. TCRalpha and TCRbeta cDNA libraries were constructed by 5'RACE with constant-segment primers, with sample barcodes and unique molecular identifiers being introduced. RNA was extracted from every sample with Trizol reagent. The libraries were amplified in two PCR steps, and the second step added a second sample barcode and Illumina TruSeq adapters. The libraries were sequenced on an Illumina NovaSeq using 2 x 150 bp paired-end reads. The authors' pipeline ran thus. Reads were demultiplexed and collapsed into UMI-guided consensus sequences with migec v1.2.7. Using mixcr v2.1.11, UMI consensuses were aligned to TRA and TRB V and J templates and then assembled into clonotypes. A clonotype was counted as expanded or contracted only when both edgeR and NoisET called the clonotype significant, with the noise models trained on biological replicates. For edgeR calls, a false discovery rate-adjusted p below 0.01 and a log2 fold-change threshold of 1 were applied. As an exploratory analysis of dynamics, PCA with hierarchical clustering was applied to max-normalized trajectories of the 1000 most abundant clonotypes. Separately sequenced CD4+ and CD8+ repertoires were used to assign the CD4 or CD8 phenotype of responding clones. The public sequencing data were trimmed at Q25 with fastp and processed into clonotypes with MiXCR by TCRdb, which kept only in-frame beta chains. Identical CDR3 proteins give one entry, which carries the most common genes and DNA. TCRdb, not the authors, supplied the V and J calls. The table for this sample lists about 160,000 distinct CDR3 sequences; roughly 31% of them were counted only once. Of the sample, approximately 12% falls within the top ten clones.

Results the study describes overall, beyond this receptor: Clones that contracted from day 15 to 85 showed balanced CD4/CD8 phenotypes, whereas a second wave of clones that expanded from day 15 to 37 leaned towards CD4+. The second-wave clones that peaked on day 37 were not confirmed to be SARS-CoV-2 specific. Some responding clones were detected in pre-infection memory, suggesting pre-existing cross-reactive memory T cells joined the SARS-CoV-2 response. The study included only a couple of mild cases, and larger cohorts that include severe cases with pre-infection samples were judged to be necessary. Contracting CD4+ clones were found mainly in CM and EM memory subsets, while CD8+ clones were enriched in EMRA.

Here the chain combines TRBV5-6 and TRBJ2-2; TRBD1 aligns with 7 central bases. What was sequenced was PBMCs or a T cell subset sorted from them (not recorded which). The receptor was isolated from an adult woman who had mild COVID-19 (a few samples of this study predate the infection). The sample titles of this study are shuffled in the database, so cell type and time point are left out; the donor was told from shared clones. Read as DNA, the sequence is TGTGCCAGCAGCTTCGCAGGGGGGAACACCGGGGAGCTGTTTTTT. Its amino acids are CASSFAGGNTGELFF.